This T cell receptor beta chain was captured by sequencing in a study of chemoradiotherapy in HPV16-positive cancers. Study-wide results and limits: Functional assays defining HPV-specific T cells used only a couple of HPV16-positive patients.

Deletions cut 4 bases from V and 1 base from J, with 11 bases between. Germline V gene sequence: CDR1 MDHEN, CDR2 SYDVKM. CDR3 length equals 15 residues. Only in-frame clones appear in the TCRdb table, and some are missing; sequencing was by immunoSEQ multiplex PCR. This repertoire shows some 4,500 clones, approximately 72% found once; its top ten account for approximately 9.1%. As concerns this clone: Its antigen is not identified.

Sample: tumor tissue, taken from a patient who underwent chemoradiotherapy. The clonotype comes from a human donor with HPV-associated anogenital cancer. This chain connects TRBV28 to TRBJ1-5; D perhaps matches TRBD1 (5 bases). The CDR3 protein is CASSSFRGSNQPQHF. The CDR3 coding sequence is TGTGCCAGCAGTTCTTTCCGGGGGAGCAATCAGCCCCAGCATTTT.